A single sample is the source of the 16 T cell receptor beta chains below, sequenced in a study of cytomegalovirus exposure and HLA in healthy donors. The table came from immunoSEQ multiplex PCR; TCRdb's copy has only in-frame clones and leaves some out. This table holds 170,000 or so clones, about 86% found once. The sequenced sample consisted of PBMCs. The receptors derive from a woman aged 18-29 years in good health and CMV-seropositive.

The chain is built from TRBV5-6 and TRBJ2-1; 7 nucleotides align to TRBD2. Germline trimming cut 2 bases from V and 6 bases from J; bases unmatched to any gene: 5. The CDR3 is made up of 14 amino acids. The germline V gene encodes CDR1 SGHDT and CDR2 YYEEEE. The CDR3 region is CASSFRGGVNEQFF. The CDR3 coding sequence is TGTGCCAGCAGCTTCCGCGGGGGAGTCAATGAGCAGTTCTTC. Using reference TRBV5-6 and TRBJ2-1 for the parts outside the CDR3, the full variable domain is DAGVTQSPTHLIKTRGQQVTLRCSPKSGHDTVSWYQQALGQGPQFIFQYYEEEERQRGNFPDRFSGHQFPNYSSELNVNALLLGDSALYLCASSFRGGVNEQFFGPGTRLTVL.

This chain uses TRBV7-3 with TRBJ2-1; 7 bases map to TRBD1. The CDR3 length is 18 residues. Germline V lookup: CDR1 SGHTA, CDR2 FQGTGA. The ends lost 0 bases at V and 8 bases at J; junction bases unmatched: 16. In nucleotides, the CDR3 is TGTGCCAGCAGCTTAACGCCTCATACCATACAGGGGTCGCATGAGCAGTTCTTC. It yields the protein CASSLTPHTIQGSHEQFF.

The rearrangement links TRBV11-2 to TRBJ1-3; unclear D gene. Trimming cost V 4 bases and J 0 bases, with 10 bases left between them. Germline-derived CDR1 and CDR2 are SGHAT and FQNNGV. The CDR3 has 15 residues. The CDR3 nucleotides are TGTGCCAGCAGCTCGCGACATCTCTCTGGAAACACCATATATTTT. This sequence encodes CASSSRHLSGNTIYF.

About this clone itself: Other nucleotide sequences in the sample specify the same CDR3. V usage is TRBV9 and J usage is TRBJ2-2; no clear D gene. The germline V and J ends were trimmed by 3 bases and 0 bases, with 6 bases remaining between them. Germline CDR1 reads SGDLS; CDR2 reads YYNGEE. The CDR3 has 14 amino acids. CDR3 nucleotide sequence: TGTGCCAGCAGCGCACCAGCGAACACCGGGGAGCTGTTTTTT. The encoded protein is CASSAPANTGELFF. Drawing the rest from reference TRBV9 and TRBJ2-2, the complete variable domain is DSGVTQTPKHLITATGQRVTLRCSPRSGDLSVYWYQQSLDQGLQFLIQYYNGEERAKGNILERFSAQQFPDLHSELNLSSLELGDSALYFCASSAPANTGELFFGEGSRLTVL.

V usage is TRBV7-9 and J usage is TRBJ2-6, with a tentative D call TRBD2 (6 bases). The CDR3 totals 15 residues. The germline CDR1 and CDR2 sequences are SEHNR and FQNEAQ (reference sequence). V shed 11 bases and J shed 0 bases, with 14 bases lying between them. This CDR3 reads CASGGSDSGANVLTF. Written as DNA, the CDR3 is TGTGCCTCTGGGGGGAGCGACTCTGGGGCCAACGTCCTGACTTTC. The entire variable domain, with the rest obtained from reference TRBV7-9 and TRBJ2-6, is as follows: DTGVSQNPRHKITKRGQNVTFRCDPISEHNRLYWYRQTLGQGPEFLTYFQNEAQLEKSRLLSDRFSAERPKGSFSTLEIQRTEQGDSAMYLCASGGSDSGANVLTFGAGSRLTVL.

This sequence joins TRBV27 and TRBJ2-1; 12 positions agree with TRBD1. J was trimmed by 8 bases and V by 7 bases; bases with no gene match: 9. This CDR3 region has 15 residues. Germline values: CDR1 MNHEY, CDR2 SMNVEV (reference sequence). CDR3 residues: CASTSPGQGAHEQFF. In DNA form, the CDR3 reads TGTGCCAGCACCTCTCCGGGACAGGGGGCGCATGAGCAGTTCTTC.

This chain connects TRBV14 to TRBJ2-2; tentative D call: TRBD2 (6 bases). Trimming took 1 base from V and 4 from J, leaving 13 bases between them. CDR3 size: 16 residues. Germline-derived CDR1 and CDR2 are SGHDN and FVKESK. Here the CDR3 DNA reads TGTGCCAGCAGCCAAGTTGGAAGCGGGTTCACCGGGGAGCTGTTTTTT. Amino acids: CASSQVGSGFTGELFF.

In this sample, this clone turned up a few times. The rearrangement links TRBV5-4 to TRBJ1-2; D perhaps matches TRBD1 (6 bases). Germline V gene sequence: CDR1 SGHNT, CDR2 YYREEE (reference sequence). Trimming pared 3 bases from V and 0 bases from J, leaving 6 bases between. The CDR3 has 13 amino acids. CDR3 bases: TGTGCCAGCAGCTGGACAGCTAACTATGGCTACACCTTC. Translating it yields CASSWTANYGYTF.

The chain carries TRBV7-3 and TRBJ1-6; 8 nucleotides match TRBD1. Germline CDR1 and CDR2: SGHTA and FQGTGA. V was clipped by 2 bases and J by 8 bases; unmatched bases: 14. CDR3 size: 18 residues. Here the CDR3 reads CASSLSFAAGGFYSPLHF. The CDR3 bases are TGTGCCAGCAGCTTATCGTTCGCGGCAGGGGGCTTTTATTCACCCCTCCACTTT. Full variable domain (remainder filled in from reference TRBV7-3 and TRBJ1-6): GAGVSQTPSNKVTEKGKYVELRCDPISGHTALYWYRQSLGQGPEFLIYFQGTGAADDSGLPNDRFFAVRPEGSVSTLKIQRTERGDSAVYLCASSLSFAAGGFYSPLHFGNGTRLTVT.

The J gene is TRBJ2-3, the V gene TRBV11-1; the D gene is possibly TRBD1 (5 bases). CDR1 is SGHAT, CDR2 FQDESV, per germline (reference sequence). The CDR3 has 14 residues. Trimming shortened V by 3 bases and J by 2 bases, and 9 bases separated the two germline ends. The CDR3 DNA reads as TGTGCCAGCAGCTTTCGACAGTCCACAGATACGCAGTATTTT. It translates to CASSFRQSTDTQYF.

The sample holds a few counts of this clone. The chain uses TRBV6-5 and TRBJ2-7; D is ambiguous. This CDR3 has 11 residues. The germline V and J ends were trimmed by 10 bases and 5 bases, with 12 bases remaining between them. Germline lookup yields CDR1 MNHEY and CDR2 SVGAGI. This chain's CDR3 is CATTGVDEQYF. The CDR3 DNA follows: TGTGCCACCACTGGAGTTGACGAGCAGTACTTC.

The chain uses TRBV9 and TRBJ1-2; the D is unclear. In germline, CDR1 is SGDLS, CDR2 YYNGEE. This CDR3 has 13 residues. Trimming took off 0 bases at V and 6 bases at J, with 9 bases between the two ends. CDR3 coding DNA: TGTGCCAGCAGCGTAGTTACCGGTGATGGCTACACCTTC. It translates to CASSVVTGDGYTF.

V gene TRBV5-6 combines with J gene TRBJ1-6; tentative D call: TRBD1 (6 bases). V was pared by 4 bases and J by 5 bases, with 13 bases between. Germline values: CDR1 SGHDT, CDR2 YYEEEE. The CDR3 contains 15 residues. The CDR3 sequence is CASSGDTGNNSPLHF. DNA of the CDR3: TGTGCCAGCAGCGGGGATACAGGGAATAATTCACCCCTCCACTTT.

This clone was recorded many times. The chain joins TRBV4-2 to TRBJ1-3; possible D gene TRBD1, 5 bases. The CDR3 spans 15 residues. The V end lost 1 base, the J end lost 0 bases, and 7 bases lay between the germline ends. The V gene's germline CDR1 is LGHNA and CDR2 YNFKEQ. CDR3: CASSQVTDSGNTIYF. The CDR3 DNA follows: TGTGCCAGCAGCCAAGTGACAGACTCTGGAAACACCATATATTTT.

The chain carries TRBV7-2 and TRBJ1-2; D is undetermined. CDR3 length equals 13 residues. Germline V gene data show CDR1 as SGHTA and CDR2 as FQGNSA. Trimming stripped 1 base from V and 4 bases from J, with 7 bases between. The CDR3 here is CASSLGGAYGYTF. CDR3 sequence (DNA): TGTGCCAGCAGCTTAGGGGGAGCCTATGGCTACACCTTC.

This clone has more than one count but fewer than ten. For the CDR3, the DNA is TGTGCCAGCAGTGGGCTACAGGGGGCTATTTCTGGCTACACCTTC. Its translation: CASSGLQGAISGYTF. The V call is TRBV6-1, the J call TRBJ1-2, with 9 positions matching TRBD1. The CDR3 is made up of 15 amino acids. Trimming at V came to 4 bases and at J to 7 bases, leaving 10 bases not matched to a gene. Per the germline V gene, CDR1 is MNHNS and CDR2 is SASEGT.